This T cell receptor (beta chain) was sequenced in a study of T cell repertoires in cytomegalovirus infection. CDR1 and CDR2 (germline): MNHEY, SVGAGI. The CDR3 length is 19 residues. Trimming at V came to 0 bases and at J to 3 bases, leaving 14 bases not matched to a gene. A word on this clonotype: Antigen: not known.

TCRdb re-called the reads with MiXCR, one entry per CDR3 protein. The table lists roughly 60,000 distinct CDR3 sequences, about a third of them singletons. This TCR was recovered from a human donor in good health (CMV status not recorded). Some clones in this sample may be carry-over from other donors' samples. The V gene is TRBV6-5, the J gene TRBJ2-7, with 10 bases lining up with TRBD1. The sequenced material came from PBMCs, sequenced either directly or after in vitro stimulation (not recorded which). In DNA, the CDR3 is TGTGCCAGCAGTTACTCGACAGGGGGCGAAGCGGGAGATATCTACGAGCAGTACTTC. Encoded protein: CASSYSTGGEAGDIYEQYF.